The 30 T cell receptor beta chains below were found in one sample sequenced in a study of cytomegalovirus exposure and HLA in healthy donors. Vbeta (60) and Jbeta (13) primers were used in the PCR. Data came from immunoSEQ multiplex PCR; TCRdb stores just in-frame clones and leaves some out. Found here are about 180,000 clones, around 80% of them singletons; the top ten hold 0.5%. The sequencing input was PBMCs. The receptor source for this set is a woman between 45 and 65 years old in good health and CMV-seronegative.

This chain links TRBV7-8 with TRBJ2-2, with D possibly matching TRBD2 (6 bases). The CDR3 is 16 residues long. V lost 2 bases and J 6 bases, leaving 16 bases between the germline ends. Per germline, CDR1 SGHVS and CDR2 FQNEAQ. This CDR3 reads CASSLNPGAGAGELFF. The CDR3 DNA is TGTGCCAGCAGCTTAAATCCGGGAGCCGGGGCCGGGGAGCTGTTTTTT.

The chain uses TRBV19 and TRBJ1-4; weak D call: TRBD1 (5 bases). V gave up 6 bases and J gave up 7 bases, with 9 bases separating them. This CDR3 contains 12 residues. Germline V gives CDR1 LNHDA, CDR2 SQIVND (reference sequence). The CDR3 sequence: CASRSGGEKLFF. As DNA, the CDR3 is TGTGCCAGTAGGTCGGGGGGTGAAAAACTGTTTTTT.

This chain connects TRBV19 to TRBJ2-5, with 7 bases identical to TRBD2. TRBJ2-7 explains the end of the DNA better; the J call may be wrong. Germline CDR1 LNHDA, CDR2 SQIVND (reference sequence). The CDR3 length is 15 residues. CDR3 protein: CASSIYAGESYEQYF. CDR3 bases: TGTGCCAGTAGTATATATGCGGGAGAATCCTACGAGCAGTACTTC.

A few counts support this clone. CDR3: CASSPQGARDQPQHF. The CDR3 DNA reads as TGCGCCAGCAGCCCACAGGGGGCAAGGGATCAGCCCCAGCATTTT. The chain carries TRBV5-1 and TRBJ1-5; 9 bases agree with TRBD1. This CDR3 is 15 amino acids long. Germline CDR1 and CDR2: SGHRS and YFSETQ. With 4 bases clipped from V and 5 bases from J, the junction kept 7 bases outside the gene matches.

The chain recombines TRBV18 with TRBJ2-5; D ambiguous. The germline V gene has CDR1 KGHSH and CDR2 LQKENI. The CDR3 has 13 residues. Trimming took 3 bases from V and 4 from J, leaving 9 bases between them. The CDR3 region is CASSPGFLETQYF. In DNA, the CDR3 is TGTGCCAGCTCACCGGGCTTCCTAGAGACCCAGTACTTC.

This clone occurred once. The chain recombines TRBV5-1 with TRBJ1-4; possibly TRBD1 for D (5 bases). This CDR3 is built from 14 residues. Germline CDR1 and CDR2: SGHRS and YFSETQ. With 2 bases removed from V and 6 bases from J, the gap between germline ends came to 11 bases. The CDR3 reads CASSLNRLDEKLFF. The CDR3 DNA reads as TGCGCCAGCAGCTTAAACAGGCTCGATGAAAAACTGTTTTTT.

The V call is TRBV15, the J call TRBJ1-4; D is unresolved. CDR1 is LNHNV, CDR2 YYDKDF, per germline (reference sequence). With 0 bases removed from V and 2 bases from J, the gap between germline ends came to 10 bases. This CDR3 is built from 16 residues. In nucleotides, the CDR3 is TGTGCCACCAGCAGAGATCTTAGAACGACTAATGAAAAACTGTTTTTT. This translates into CATSRDLRTTNEKLFF.

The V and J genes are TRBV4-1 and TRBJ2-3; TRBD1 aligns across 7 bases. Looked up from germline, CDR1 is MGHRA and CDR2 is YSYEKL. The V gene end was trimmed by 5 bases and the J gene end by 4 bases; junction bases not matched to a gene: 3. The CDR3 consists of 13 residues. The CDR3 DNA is TGCGCCAGCAGCAGACAGGGACCAGATACGCAGTATTTT. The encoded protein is CASSRQGPDTQYF.

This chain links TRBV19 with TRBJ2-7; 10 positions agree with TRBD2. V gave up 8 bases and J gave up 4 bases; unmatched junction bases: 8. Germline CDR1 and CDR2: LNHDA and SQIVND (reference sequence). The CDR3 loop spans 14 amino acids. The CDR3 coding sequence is TGTGCCAGTGCCCCCGGGACTAGCGTTTACGAGCAGTACTTC. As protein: CASAPGTSVYEQYF.

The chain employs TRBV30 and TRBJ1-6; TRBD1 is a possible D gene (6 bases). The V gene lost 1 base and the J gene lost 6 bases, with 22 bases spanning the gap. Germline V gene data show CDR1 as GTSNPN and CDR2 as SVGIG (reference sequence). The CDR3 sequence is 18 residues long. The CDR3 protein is CAWSAIEGGLPLNSPLHF. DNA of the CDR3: TGTGCCTGGAGTGCAATAGAGGGGGGGCTTCCTCTTAATTCACCCCTCCACTTT. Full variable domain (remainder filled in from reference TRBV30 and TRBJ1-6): SQTIHQWPATLVQPVGSPLSLECTVEGTSNPNLYWYRQAAGRGLQLLFYSVGIGQISSEVPQNLSASRPQDRQFILSSKKLLLSDSGFYLCAWSAIEGGLPLNSPLHFGNGTRLTVT.

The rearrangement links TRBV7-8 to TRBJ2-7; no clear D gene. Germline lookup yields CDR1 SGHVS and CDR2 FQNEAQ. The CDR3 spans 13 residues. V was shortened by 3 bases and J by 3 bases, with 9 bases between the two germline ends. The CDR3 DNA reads TGTGCCAGCAGCTTTTTAACGGTCTACGAGCAGTACTTC. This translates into CASSFLTVYEQYF.

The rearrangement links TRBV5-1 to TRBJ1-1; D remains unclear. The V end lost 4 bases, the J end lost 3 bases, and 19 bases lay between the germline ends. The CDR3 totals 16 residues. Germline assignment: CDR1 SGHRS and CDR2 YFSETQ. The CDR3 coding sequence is TGCGCCAGCAGCCCCATACTTCCCTCGAGAGACACTGAAGCTTTCTTT. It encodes CASSPILPSRDTEAFF.

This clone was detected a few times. This CDR3 reads CASSEGASGLTDTQYF. The CDR3 DNA reads as TGCGCCAGCAGTGAAGGGGCTAGCGGATTAACAGATACGCAGTATTTT. The chain combines TRBV10-1 with TRBJ2-3, with TRBD2 identical over 7 bases. Germline trimming cut 3 bases from V and 3 bases from J; bases unmatched to any gene: 9. The CDR3 sequence is 16 residues long. The germline V gene encodes CDR1 WNHNN and CDR2 SYGVQD (reference sequence).

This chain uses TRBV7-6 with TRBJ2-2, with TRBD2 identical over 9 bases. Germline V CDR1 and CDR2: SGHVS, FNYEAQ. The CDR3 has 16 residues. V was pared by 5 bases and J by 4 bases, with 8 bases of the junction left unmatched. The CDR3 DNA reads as TGTGCCAGCAGCGCGATAGCGGGGGCGGGCACCGGGGAGCTGTTTTTT. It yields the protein CASSAIAGAGTGELFF.

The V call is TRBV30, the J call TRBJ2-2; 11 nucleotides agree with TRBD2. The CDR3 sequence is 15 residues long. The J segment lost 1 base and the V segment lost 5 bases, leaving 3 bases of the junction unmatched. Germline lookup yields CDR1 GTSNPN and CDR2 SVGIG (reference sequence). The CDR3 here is CAWGTSGQNTGELFF. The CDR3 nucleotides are TGTGCCTGGGGGACTAGCGGACAGAACACCGGGGAGCTGTTTTTT.

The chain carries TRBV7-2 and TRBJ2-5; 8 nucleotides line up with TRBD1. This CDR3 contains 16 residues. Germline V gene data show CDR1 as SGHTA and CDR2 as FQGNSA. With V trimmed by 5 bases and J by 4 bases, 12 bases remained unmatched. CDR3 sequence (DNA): TGTGCCAGCAGCCCGTGGATCGTCAGGGGGCTAGAGACCCAGTACTTC. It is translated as CASSPWIVRGLETQYF.

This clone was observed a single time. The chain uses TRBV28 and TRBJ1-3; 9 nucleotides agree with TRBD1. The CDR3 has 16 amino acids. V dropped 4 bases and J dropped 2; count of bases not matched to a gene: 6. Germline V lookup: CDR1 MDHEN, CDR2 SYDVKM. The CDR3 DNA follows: TGTGCCAGCAGTTCCCTGGGGACAGGGCCTGGAAACACCATATATTTT. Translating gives CASSSLGTGPGNTIYF.

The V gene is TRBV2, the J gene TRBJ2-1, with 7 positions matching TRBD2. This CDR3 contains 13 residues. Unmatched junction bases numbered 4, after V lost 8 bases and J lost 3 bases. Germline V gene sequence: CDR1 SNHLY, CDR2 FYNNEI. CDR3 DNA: TGTGCCAGCTGTCCGGGAGGCTACAATGAGCAGTTCTTC. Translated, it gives CASCPGGYNEQFF. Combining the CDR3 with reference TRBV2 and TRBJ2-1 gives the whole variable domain EPEVTQTPSHQVTQMGQEVILRCVPISNHLYFYWYRQILGQKVEFLVSFYNNEISEKSEIFDDQFSVERPDGSNFTLKIRSTKLEDSAMYFCASCPGGYNEQFFGPGTRLTVL.

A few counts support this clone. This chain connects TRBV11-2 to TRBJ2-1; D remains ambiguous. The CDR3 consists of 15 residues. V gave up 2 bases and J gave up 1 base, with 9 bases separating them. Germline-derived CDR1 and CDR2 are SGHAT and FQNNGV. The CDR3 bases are TGTGCCAGCAGCTTATTGGGCTTATCCTACAATGAGCAGTTCTTC. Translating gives CASSLLGLSYNEQFF.

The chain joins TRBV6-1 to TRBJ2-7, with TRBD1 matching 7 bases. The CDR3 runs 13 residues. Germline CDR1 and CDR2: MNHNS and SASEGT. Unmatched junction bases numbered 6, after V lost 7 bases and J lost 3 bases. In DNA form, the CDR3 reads TGTGCCAGCAAGGGGGCGGGTTACTACGAGCAGTACTTC. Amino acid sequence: CASKGAGYYEQYF.

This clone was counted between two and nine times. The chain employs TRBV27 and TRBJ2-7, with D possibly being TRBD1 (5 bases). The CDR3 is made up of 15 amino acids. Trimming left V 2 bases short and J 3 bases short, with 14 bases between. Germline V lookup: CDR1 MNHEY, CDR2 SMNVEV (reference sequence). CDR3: CASSLAGNGIYEQYF. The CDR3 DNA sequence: TGTGCCAGCAGTTTAGCAGGGAATGGGATCTACGAGCAGTACTTC.

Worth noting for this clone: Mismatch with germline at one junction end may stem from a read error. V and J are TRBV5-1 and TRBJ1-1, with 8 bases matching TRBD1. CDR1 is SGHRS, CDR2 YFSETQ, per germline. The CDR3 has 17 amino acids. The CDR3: CASSLFPSGQENIEAFF. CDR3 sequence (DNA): TGCGCCAGCAGCTTGTTCCCTTCGGGACAGGAGAACATTGAAGCTTTCTTT. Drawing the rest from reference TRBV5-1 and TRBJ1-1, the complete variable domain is KAGVTQTPRYLIKTRGQQVTLSCSPISGHRSVSWYQQTPGQGLQFLFEYFSETQRNKGNFPGRFSGRQFSNSRSEMNVSTLELGDSALYLCASSLFPSGQENIEAFFGQGTRLTVV.

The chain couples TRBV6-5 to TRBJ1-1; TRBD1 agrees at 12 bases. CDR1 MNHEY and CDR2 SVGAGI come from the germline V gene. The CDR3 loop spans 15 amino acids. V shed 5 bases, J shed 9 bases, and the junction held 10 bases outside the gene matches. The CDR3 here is CASSLSGTGGLKAFF. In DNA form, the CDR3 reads TGTGCCAGCAGTCTATCCGGGACAGGGGGCCTGAAAGCTTTCTTT.

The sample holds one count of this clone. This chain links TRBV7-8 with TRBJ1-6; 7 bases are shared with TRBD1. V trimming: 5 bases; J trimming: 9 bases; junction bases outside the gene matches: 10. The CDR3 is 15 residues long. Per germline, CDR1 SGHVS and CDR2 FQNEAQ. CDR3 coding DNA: TGTGCCAGCAGCGTACGACAGGGTTCGAGTTCACCCCTCCACTTT. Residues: CASSVRQGSSSPLHF.

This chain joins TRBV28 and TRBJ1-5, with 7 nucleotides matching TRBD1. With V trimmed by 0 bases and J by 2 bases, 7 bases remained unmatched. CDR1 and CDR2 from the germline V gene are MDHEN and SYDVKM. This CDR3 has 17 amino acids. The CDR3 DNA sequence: TGTGCCAGCAGTTTATGGACAGGGCTGGGAGGCAATCAGCCCCAGCATTTT. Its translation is CASSLWTGLGGNQPQHF.

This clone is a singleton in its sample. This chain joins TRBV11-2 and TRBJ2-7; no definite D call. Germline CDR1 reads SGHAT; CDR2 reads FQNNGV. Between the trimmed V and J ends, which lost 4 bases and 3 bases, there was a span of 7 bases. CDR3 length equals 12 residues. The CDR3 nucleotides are TGTGCCAGCAGCTCCTCACACTACGAGCAGTACTTC. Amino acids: CASSSSHYEQYF.

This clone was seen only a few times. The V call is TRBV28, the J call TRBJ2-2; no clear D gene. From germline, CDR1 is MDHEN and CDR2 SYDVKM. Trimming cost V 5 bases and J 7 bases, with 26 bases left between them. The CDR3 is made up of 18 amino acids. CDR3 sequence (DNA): TGTGCCAGCAGTCCCAGGCCCAAAGAATACCCCCGAAGCGGGGAGCTGTTTTTT. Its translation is CASSPRPKEYPRSGELFF.

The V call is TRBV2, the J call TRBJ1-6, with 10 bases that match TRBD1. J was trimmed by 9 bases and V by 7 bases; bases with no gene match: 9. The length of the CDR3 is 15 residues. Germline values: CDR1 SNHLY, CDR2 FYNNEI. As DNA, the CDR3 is TGTGCCAGCACCGTGGACAGGGGGAGTGGTTCACCCCTCCACTTT. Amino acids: CASTVDRGSGSPLHF.

This CDR3 reads CASSEGLAEEQFF. DNA for the CDR3: TGCGCCAGCAGTGAGGGACTAGCGGAAGAGCAGTTCTTC. The V call is TRBV10-1, the J call TRBJ2-1; TRBD2 matches at 10 bases. V was pared by 2 bases and J by 10 bases, with 2 bases of the junction left unmatched. From germline, CDR1 is WNHNN and CDR2 SYGVQD (reference sequence). This CDR3 region has 13 residues.

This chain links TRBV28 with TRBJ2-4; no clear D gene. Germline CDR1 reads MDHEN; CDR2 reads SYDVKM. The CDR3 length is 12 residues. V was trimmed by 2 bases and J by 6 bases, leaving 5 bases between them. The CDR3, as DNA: TGTGCCAGCAGTTTAACCGGAAACATTCAGTACTTC. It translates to CASSLTGNIQYF.